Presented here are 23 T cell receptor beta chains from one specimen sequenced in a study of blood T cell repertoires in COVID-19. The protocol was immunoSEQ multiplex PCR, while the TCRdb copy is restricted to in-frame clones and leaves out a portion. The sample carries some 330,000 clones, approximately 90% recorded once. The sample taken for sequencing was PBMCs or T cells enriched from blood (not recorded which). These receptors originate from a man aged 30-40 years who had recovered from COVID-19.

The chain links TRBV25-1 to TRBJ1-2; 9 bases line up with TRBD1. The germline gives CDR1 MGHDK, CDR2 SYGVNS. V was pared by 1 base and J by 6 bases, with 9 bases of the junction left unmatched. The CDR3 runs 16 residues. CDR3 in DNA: TGTGCCAGCAGTGAATTGGGGACAGGGATTGACCATGGCTACACCTTC. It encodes CASSELGTGIDHGYTF.

This chain's CDR3 is CASSLVAGGSRFNTDTQYF. CDR3 in DNA: TGTGCCAGCAGCTTAGTCGCGGGAGGGTCCCGATTTAACACAGATACGCAGTATTTT. The chain joins TRBV7-9 to TRBJ2-3; TRBD2 matches 9 bases. CDR3 size: 19 residues. The ends lost 1 base at V and 2 bases at J; junction bases unmatched: 13. CDR1 is SEHNR, CDR2 FQNEAQ, per germline (reference sequence).

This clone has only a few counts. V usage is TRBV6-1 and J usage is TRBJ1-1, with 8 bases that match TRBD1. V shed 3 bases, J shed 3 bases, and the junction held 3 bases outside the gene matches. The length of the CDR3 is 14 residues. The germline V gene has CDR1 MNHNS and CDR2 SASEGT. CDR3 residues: CASSEDRVYTEAFF. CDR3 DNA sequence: TGTGCCAGCAGTGAGGACAGGGTATACACTGAAGCTTTCTTT.

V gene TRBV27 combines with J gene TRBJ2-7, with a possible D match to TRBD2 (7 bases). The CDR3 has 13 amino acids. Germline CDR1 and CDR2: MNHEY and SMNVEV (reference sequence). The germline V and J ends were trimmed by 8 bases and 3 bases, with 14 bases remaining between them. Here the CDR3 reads CASRGDNDYEQYF. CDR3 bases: TGTGCCAGCCGGGGGGACAACGACTACGAGCAGTACTTC.

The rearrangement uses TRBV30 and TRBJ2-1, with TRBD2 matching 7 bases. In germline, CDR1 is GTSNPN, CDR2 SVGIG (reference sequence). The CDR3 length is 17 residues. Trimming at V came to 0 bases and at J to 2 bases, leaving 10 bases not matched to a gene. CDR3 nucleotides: TGTGCCTGGAGTGTACCCGGGTCCGGGGGGACCTACAATGAGCAGTTCTTC. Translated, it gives CAWSVPGSGGTYNEQFF.

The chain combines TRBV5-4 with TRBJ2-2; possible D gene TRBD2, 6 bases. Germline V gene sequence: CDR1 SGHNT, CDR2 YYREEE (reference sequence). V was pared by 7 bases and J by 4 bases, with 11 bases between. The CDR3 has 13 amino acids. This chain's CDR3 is CASRQGGTGELFF. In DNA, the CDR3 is TGTGCCAGCCGCCAGGGAGGCACCGGGGAGCTGTTTTTT.

CDR3 DNA: TGTGCCAGCAGCCAGGGACGGGGTAGCGGGGGAGTCACAGATACGCAGTATTTT. This translates into CASSQGRGSGGVTDTQYF. The chain couples TRBV3-1 (or the pseudogene TRBV3-2) to TRBJ2-3, with 9 bases identical to TRBD2. Germline loops: CDR1 LGHDT, CDR2 YNNKEL (reference sequence). This CDR3 spans 18 amino acids. J lost 2 bases, V lost 3 bases, and 12 bases had no gene match.

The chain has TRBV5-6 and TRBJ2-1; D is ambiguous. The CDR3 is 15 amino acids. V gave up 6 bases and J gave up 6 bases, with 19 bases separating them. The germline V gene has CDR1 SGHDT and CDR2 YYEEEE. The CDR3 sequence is CASTPNRLRGNEQFF. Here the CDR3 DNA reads TGTGCCAGCACCCCTAATCGGCTTCGCGGCAATGAGCAGTTCTTC. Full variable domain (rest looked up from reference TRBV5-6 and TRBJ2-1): DAGVTQSPTHLIKTRGQQVTLRCSPKSGHDTVSWYQQALGQGPQFIFQYYEEEERQRGNFPDRFSGHQFPNYSSELNVNALLLGDSALYLCASTPNRLRGNEQFFGPGTRLTVL.

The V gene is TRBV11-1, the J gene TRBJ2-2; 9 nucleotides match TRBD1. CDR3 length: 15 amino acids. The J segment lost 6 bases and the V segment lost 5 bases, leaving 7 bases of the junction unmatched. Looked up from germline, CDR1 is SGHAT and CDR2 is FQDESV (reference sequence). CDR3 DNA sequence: TGTGCCAGCAGCCGGGGGGACAGGGTAGCCGGGGAGCTGTTTTTT. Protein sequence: CASSRGDRVAGELFF.

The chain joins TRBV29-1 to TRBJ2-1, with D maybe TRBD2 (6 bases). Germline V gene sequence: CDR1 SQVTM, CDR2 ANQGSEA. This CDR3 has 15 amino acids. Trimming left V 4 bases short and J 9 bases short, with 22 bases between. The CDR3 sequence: CSVVRKLAVSSEQFF. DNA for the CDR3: TGCAGCGTTGTAAGAAAACTAGCAGTTTCCAGTGAGCAGTTCTTC.

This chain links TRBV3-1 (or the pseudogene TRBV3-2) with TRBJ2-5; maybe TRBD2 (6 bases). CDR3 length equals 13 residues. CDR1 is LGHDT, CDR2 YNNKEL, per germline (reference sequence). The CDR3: CASVRRGEETQYF. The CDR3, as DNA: TGTGCGAGCGTCCGGAGGGGAGAAGAGACCCAGTACTTC.

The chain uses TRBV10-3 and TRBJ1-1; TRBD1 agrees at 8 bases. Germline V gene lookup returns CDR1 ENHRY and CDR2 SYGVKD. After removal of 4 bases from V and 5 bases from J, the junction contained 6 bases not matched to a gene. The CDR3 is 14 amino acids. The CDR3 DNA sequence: TGTGCCATCAGTGGTAGACAGGGGCGGACTGAAGCTTTCTTT. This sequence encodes CAISGRQGRTEAFF.

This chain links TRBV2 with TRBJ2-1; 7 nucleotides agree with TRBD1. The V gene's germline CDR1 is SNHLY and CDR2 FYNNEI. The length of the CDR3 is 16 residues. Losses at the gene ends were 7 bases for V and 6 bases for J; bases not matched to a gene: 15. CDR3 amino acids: CASTYDGQGVVNEQFF. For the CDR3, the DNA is TGTGCCAGCACCTACGACGGGCAGGGGGTAGTCAATGAGCAGTTCTTC. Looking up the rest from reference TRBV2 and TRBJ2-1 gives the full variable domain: EPEVTQTPSHQVTQMGQEVILRCVPISNHLYFYWYRQILGQKVEFLVSFYNNEISEKSEIFDDQFSVERPDGSNFTLKIRSTKLEDSAMYFCASTYDGQGVVNEQFFGPGTRLTVL.

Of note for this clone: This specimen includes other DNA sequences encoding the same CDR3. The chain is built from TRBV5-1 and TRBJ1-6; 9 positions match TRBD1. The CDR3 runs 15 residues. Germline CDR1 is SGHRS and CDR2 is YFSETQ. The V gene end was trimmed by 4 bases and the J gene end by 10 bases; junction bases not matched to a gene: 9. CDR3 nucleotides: TGCGCCAGCAGCCTGTCCGGGACAGGGAGGTCACCCCTCCACTTT. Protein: CASSLSGTGRSPLHF. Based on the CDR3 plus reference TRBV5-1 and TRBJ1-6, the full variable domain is KAGVTQTPRYLIKTRGQQVTLSCSPISGHRSVSWYQQTPGQGLQFLFEYFSETQRNKGNFPGRFSGRQFSNSRSEMNVSTLELGDSALYLCASSLSGTGRSPLHFGNGTRLTVT.

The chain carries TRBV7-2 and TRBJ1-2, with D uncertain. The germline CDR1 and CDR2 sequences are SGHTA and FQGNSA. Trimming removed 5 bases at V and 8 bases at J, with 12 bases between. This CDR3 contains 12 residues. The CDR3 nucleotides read TGTGCCAGCAGCGTAAGCGGGCAGGGCTACACCTTC. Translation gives CASSVSGQGYTF.

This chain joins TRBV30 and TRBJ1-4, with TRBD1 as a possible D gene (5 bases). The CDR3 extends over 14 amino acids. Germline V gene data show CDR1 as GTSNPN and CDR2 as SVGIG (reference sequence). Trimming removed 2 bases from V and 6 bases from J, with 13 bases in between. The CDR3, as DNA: TGTGCCTGGAGTAGGCAGGGCGGATATGAAAAACTGTTTTTT. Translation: CAWSRQGGYEKLFF.

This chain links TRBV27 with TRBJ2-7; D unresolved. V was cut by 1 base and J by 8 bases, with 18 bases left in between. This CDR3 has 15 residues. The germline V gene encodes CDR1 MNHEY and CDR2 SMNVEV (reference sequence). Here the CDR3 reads CASSLYSPPHPQQYF. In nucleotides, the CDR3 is TGTGCCAGCAGTTTATACAGCCCCCCCCACCCCCAGCAGTACTTC.

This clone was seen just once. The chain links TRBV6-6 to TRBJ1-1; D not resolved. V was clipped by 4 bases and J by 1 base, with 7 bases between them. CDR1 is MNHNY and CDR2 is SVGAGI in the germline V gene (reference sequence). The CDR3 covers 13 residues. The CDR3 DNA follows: TGTGCCAGCAGTTGGAGTGAGAACACTGAAGCTTTCTTT. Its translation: CASSWSENTEAFF.

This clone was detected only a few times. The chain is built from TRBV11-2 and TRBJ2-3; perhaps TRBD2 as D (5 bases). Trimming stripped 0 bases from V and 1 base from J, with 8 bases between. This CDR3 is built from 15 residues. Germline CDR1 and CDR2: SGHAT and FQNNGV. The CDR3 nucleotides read TGTGCCAGCAGCTTAGAGACTAAGCGCACAGATACGCAGTATTTT. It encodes CASSLETKRTDTQYF.

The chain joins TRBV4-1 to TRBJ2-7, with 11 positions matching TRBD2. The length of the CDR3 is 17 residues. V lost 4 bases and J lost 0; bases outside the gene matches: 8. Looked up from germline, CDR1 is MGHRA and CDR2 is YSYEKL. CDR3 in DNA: TGCGCCAGCAGCCTCGGAGGACTAGCGGGTAGCTCCTACGAGCAGTACTTC. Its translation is CASSLGGLAGSSYEQYF.

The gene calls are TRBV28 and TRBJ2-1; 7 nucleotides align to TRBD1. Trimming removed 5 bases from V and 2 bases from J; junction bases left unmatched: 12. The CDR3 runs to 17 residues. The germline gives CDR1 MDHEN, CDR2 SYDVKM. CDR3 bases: TGTGCCAGCAGTGGAATCAAATCCGGGACAGCCTACAATGAGCAGTTCTTC. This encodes CASSGIKSGTAYNEQFF.

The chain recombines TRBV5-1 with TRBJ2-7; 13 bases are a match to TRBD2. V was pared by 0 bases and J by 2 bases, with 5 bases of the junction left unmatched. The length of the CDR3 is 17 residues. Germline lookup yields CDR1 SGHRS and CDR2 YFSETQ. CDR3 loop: CASSLATTSGRAYEQYF. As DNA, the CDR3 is TGCGCCAGCAGCTTGGCCACCACTAGCGGGAGGGCCTACGAGCAGTACTTC. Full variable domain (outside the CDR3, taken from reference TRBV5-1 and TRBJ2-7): KAGVTQTPRYLIKTRGQQVTLSCSPISGHRSVSWYQQTPGQGLQFLFEYFSETQRNKGNFPGRFSGRQFSNSRSEMNVSTLELGDSALYLCASSLATTSGRAYEQYFGPGTRLTVT.

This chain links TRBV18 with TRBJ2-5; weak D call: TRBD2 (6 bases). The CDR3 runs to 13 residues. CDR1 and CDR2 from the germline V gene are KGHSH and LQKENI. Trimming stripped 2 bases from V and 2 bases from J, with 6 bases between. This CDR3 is CASSPGGQETQYF. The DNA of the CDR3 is TGTGCCAGCTCACCAGGGGGGCAAGAGACCCAGTACTTC.